The entry that follows covers one TCR beta chain sequence. The sample is drawn from a study of cytomegalovirus exposure and HLA in healthy donors. The wider study: Of all 400 or so donors who were genotyped, roughly 85% belonged to the Caucasian-associated ancestry cluster.

PCR amplification relied on 60 Vbeta primers (plus 13 Jbeta primers). Using immunoSEQ multiplex PCR, the repertoire was profiled, and TCRdb retains in-frame clones only, with some absent. The repertoire includes approximately 110,000 clones, 70% to 85% of them detected once, and around 3% sits in the top ten. Germline CDR1 is MNHNY and CDR2 is SVGAGI (reference sequence). This CDR3 is 15 amino acids long. The sequence came from a woman in her thirties or forties in good health and CMV-seronegative. Sequenced material: PBMCs. V and J are TRBV6-6 and TRBJ2-5; 11 bases map to TRBD1. The DNA end is a closer match to TRBJ2-7, so the J assignment may be wrong. The CDR3 coding sequence is TGTGCCAGCAGGCTGACCGGACAGGGGGCGTACGAGCAGTACTTC. It encodes CASRLTGQGAYEQYF.